This T cell receptor (beta chain) came from a study of beta chain features in type 1 diabetes. Looking at the study overall: Patient and healthy donor groups were alike in age, gender and cell yields.

This clone has just a few counts. Reverse transcribing all isolated RNA meant expressed TCRB transcripts were sequenced. TCRdb's table, derived via immunoSEQ multiplex PCR, lists solely in-frame clones and lacks some. The profile covers approximately 300,000 clones, with 9.5% to 12% appearing a single time and 0.015% taken by the ten largest. The CDR3 extends over 16 amino acids. The V end lost 4 bases, the J end lost 0 bases, and 16 bases lay between the germline ends. CDR1 MNHNY and CDR2 SVGAGI come from the germline V gene (reference sequence). The chain links TRBV6-6 to TRBJ2-7; a possible D gene is TRBD2 (5 bases). The TCR originated in a woman under 40 in good health. The sequenced material came from naive CD4+ T cells from blood. CDR3 residues: CASSFPLGTASYEQYF. CDR3 nucleotides: TGTGCCAGCAGTTTCCCACTAGGTACGGCCTCCTACGAGCAGTACTTC.